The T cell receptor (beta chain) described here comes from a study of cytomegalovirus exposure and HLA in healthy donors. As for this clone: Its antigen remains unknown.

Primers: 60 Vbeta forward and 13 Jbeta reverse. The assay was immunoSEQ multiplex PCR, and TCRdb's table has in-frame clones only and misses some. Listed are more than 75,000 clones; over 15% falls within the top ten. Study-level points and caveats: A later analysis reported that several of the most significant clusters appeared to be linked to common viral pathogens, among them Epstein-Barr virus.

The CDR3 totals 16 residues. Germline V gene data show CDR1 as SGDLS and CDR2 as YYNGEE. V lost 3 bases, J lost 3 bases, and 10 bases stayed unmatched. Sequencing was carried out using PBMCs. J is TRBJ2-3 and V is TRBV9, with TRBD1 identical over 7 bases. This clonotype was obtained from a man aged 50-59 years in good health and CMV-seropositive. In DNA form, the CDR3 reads TGTGCCAGCAGCGGACAGGGTTGGGCCGCAACAGATACGCAGTATTTT. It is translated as CASSGQGWAATDTQYF.